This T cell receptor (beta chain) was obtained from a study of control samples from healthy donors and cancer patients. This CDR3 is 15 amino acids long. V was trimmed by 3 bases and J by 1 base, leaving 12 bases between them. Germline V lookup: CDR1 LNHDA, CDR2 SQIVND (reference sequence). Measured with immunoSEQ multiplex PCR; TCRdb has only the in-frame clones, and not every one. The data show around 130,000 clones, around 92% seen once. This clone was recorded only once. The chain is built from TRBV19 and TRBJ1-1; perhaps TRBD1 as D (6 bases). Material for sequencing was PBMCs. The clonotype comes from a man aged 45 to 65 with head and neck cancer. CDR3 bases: TGTGCCAGTAGTATGTACGGGACACCGAACACTGAAGCTTTCTTT. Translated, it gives CASSMYGTPNTEAFF.